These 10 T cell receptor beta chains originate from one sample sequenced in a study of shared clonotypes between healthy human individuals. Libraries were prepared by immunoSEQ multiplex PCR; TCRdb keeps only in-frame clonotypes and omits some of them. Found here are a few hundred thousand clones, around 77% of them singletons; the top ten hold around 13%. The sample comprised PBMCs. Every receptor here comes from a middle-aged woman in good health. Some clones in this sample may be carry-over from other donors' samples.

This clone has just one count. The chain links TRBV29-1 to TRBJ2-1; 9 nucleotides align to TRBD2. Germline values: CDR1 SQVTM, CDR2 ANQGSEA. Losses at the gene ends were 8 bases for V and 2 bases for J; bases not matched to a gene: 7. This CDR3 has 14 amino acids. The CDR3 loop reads CSPRLAETYNEQFF. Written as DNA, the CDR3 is TGCAGCCCAAGACTAGCGGAAACCTACAATGAGCAGTTCTTC.

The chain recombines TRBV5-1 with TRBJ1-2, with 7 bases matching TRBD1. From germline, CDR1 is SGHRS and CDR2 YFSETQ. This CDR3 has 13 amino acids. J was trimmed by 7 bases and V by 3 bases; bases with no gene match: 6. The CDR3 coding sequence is TGCGCCAGCAGCTGGAACCCAGGGGGTGGCTACACCTTC. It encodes CASSWNPGGGYTF.

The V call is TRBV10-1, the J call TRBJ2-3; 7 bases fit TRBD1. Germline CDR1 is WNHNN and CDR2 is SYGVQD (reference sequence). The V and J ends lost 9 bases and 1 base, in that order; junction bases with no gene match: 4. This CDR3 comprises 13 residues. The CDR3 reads CASAGTGTDTQYF. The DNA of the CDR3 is TGCGCCAGTGCCGGGACAGGCACAGATACGCAGTATTTT.

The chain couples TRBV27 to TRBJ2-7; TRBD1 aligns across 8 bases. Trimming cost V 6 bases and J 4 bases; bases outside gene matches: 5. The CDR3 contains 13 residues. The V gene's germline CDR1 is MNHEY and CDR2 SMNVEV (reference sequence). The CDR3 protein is CASSEDREYEQYF. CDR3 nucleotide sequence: TGTGCCAGCAGCGAGGACAGGGAATACGAGCAGTACTTC.

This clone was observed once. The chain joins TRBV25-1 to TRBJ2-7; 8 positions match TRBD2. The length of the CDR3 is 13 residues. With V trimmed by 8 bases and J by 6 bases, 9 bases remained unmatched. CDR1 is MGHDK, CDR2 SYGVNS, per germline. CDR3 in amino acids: CASVRVGGGEQYF. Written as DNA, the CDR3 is TGTGCCAGCGTTCGGGTCGGGGGGGGCGAGCAGTACTTC.

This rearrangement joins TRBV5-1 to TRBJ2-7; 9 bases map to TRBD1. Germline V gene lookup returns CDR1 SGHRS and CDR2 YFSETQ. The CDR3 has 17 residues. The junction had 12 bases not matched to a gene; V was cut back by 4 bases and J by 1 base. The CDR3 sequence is CASSPSVVGQGSYEQYF. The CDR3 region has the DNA TGCGCCAGCAGCCCGAGTGTCGTGGGACAGGGTTCCTACGAGCAGTACTTC.

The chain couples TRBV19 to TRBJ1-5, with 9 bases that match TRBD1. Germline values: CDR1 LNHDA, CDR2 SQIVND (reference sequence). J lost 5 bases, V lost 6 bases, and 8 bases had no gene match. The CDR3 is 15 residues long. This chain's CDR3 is CASRPGQGPYQPQHF. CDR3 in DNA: TGTGCCAGTAGACCGGGACAGGGACCTTATCAGCCCCAGCATTTT.

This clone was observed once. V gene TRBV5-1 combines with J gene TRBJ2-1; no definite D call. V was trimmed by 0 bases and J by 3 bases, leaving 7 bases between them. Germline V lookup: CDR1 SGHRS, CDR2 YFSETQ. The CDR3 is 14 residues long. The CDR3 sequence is CASSLATDYNEQFF. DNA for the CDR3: TGCGCCAGCAGCTTGGCCACGGACTACAATGAGCAGTTCTTC.

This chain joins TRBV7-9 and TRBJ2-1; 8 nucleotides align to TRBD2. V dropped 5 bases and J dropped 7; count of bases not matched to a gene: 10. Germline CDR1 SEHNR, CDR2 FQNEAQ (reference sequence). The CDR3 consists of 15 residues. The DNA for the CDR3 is TGTGCCAGCAGCCAAACCGGGACTAGGGATAATGAGCAGTTCTTC. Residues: CASSQTGTRDNEQFF.

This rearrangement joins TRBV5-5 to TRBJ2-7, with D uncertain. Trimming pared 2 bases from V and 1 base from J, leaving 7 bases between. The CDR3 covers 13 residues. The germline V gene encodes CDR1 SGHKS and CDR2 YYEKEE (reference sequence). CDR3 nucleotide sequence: TGTGCCAGCAGCTTAGTACTATCCTACGAGCAGTACTTC. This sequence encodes CASSLVLSYEQYF.